This passage covers 27 T cell receptor beta chains from one sample sequenced in a study of blood T cell repertoires in COVID-19. The assay was immunoSEQ multiplex PCR, and TCRdb's table has in-frame clones only and misses some. The data contain more than 250,000 clones, around nine tenths of them seen just once; the ten biggest clones take up about 2.7%. The specimen was PBMCs or T cells enriched from blood (not recorded which). The receptors were gathered from a woman under 30 who had recovered from COVID-19.

The genes are TRBV4-3 and TRBJ1-5, with D uncertain. Germline values: CDR1 LGHNA, CDR2 YSLEER. V was trimmed by 3 bases and J by 5 bases, leaving 5 bases between them. The CDR3 has 12 amino acids. This chain's CDR3 is CASSQGDQPQHF. As DNA, the CDR3 is TGCGCCAGCAGCCAGGGCGATCAGCCCCAGCATTTT.

This chain uses TRBV27 with TRBJ1-1; 9 bases are shared with TRBD1. The ends lost 5 bases at V and 6 bases at J; junction bases unmatched: 10. The CDR3 covers 15 residues. Germline loops: CDR1 MNHEY, CDR2 SMNVEV (reference sequence). The CDR3 protein is CASSLRTGVLAEAFF. DNA for the CDR3: TGTGCCAGCAGTCTGAGGACAGGGGTATTGGCTGAAGCTTTCTTT.

This sequence joins TRBV18 and TRBJ1-4, with 9 bases that match TRBD1. Trimming at V came to 1 base and at J to 8 bases, leaving 11 bases not matched to a gene. Germline values: CDR1 KGHSH, CDR2 LQKENI. The length of the CDR3 is 17 residues. CDR3 in DNA: TGTGCCAGCTCACCACTTTCGGGACAGGGAAGTCGCGAAAAACTGTTTTTT. It translates to CASSPLSGQGSREKLFF. Full variable domain (rest looked up from reference TRBV18 and TRBJ1-4): NAGVMQNPRHLVRRRGQEARLRCSPMKGHSHVYWYRQLPEEGLKFMVYLQKENIIDESGMPKERFSAEFPKEGPSILRIQQVVRGDSAAYFCASSPLSGQGSREKLFFGSGTQLSVL.

The rearrangement uses TRBV5-6 and TRBJ1-5; D unclear. V shed 1 base and J shed 3 bases, with 8 bases lying between them. Germline CDR1 and CDR2: SGHDT and YYEEEE. This CDR3 is built from 14 residues. The CDR3 sequence is CASSLSWANQPQHF. As DNA, the CDR3 is TGTGCCAGCAGCTTGTCCTGGGCCAATCAGCCCCAGCATTTT. The entire variable domain, with the rest obtained from reference TRBV5-6 and TRBJ1-5, is as follows: DAGVTQSPTHLIKTRGQQVTLRCSPKSGHDTVSWYQQALGQGPQFIFQYYEEEERQRGNFPDRFSGHQFPNYSSELNVNALLLGDSALYLCASSLSWANQPQHFGDGTRLSIL.

The rearrangement joins TRBV7-3 to TRBJ2-1, with D uncertain. Germline V gives CDR1 SGHTA, CDR2 FQGTGA. The ends were cut back, 2 bases at V and 9 bases at J, with 11 bases in the middle. The CDR3 covers 13 residues. The CDR3, as DNA: TGTGCCAGCAGCTTAGCCCTAGGTTCTGAGCAGTTCTTC. The encoded protein is CASSLALGSEQFF.

This clone was observed a handful of times. The rearrangement uses TRBV2 and TRBJ1-2, with a possible D match to TRBD1 (5 bases). CDR3 size: 14 residues. V was cut by 7 bases and J by 3 bases, with 15 bases left in between. Germline CDR1 and CDR2: SNHLY and FYNNEI. The CDR3, as DNA: TGTGCCAGCATTCAGGGTTTGACAGACTATGGCTACACCTTC. This encodes CASIQGLTDYGYTF.

The sample holds one count of this clone. The V and J genes are TRBV5-1 and TRBJ1-1; 7 nucleotides match TRBD1. Germline V gene sequence: CDR1 SGHRS, CDR2 YFSETQ. V lost 4 bases to trimming and J lost 1 base; unmatched junction nucleotides: 7. The CDR3 sequence is 15 residues long. The CDR3 DNA sequence: TGCGCCAGCAGCCCCACAGGGGTCCAGAACACTGAAGCTTTCTTT. Its translation: CASSPTGVQNTEAFF.

This clone occurred once. The chain recombines TRBV30 with TRBJ1-2; possible D gene TRBD1, 6 bases. Trimming pared 3 bases from V and 4 bases from J, leaving 21 bases between. Per the germline V gene, CDR1 is GTSNPN and CDR2 is SVGIG (reference sequence). The CDR3 sequence is 16 residues long. This CDR3 is CAWSVRRTDSIYGYTF. The CDR3 DNA reads TGTGCCTGGAGCGTTCGGCGGACAGATTCGATCTATGGCTACACCTTC. The full variable domain, completed using reference TRBV30 and TRBJ1-2, is SQTIHQWPATLVQPVGSPLSLECTVEGTSNPNLYWYRQAAGRGLQLLFYSVGIGQISSEVPQNLSASRPQDRQFILSSKKLLLSDSGFYLCAWSVRRTDSIYGYTFGSGTRLTVV.

The gene calls are TRBV9 and TRBJ1-1; 7 bases are shared with TRBD1. The CDR3 contains 17 residues. J was trimmed by 6 bases and V by 0 bases; bases with no gene match: 14. Germline CDR1 is SGDLS and CDR2 is YYNGEE. The CDR3 loop reads CASSVEGAVWSNAEAFF. The CDR3, as DNA: TGTGCCAGCAGCGTAGAGGGGGCTGTTTGGAGCAACGCTGAAGCTTTCTTT.

The chain employs TRBV14 and TRBJ2-5; D remains unclear. The CDR3 sequence is 15 residues long. The germline gives CDR1 SGHDN, CDR2 FVKESK. The V end was cut by 0 bases, the J end by 0 bases, with 8 bases between. The CDR3 sequence is CASSQDMADQETQYF. The CDR3 DNA reads as TGTGCCAGCAGCCAAGATATGGCAGACCAAGAGACCCAGTACTTC.

This clone has just one count. This chain uses TRBV25-1 with TRBJ2-1, with 9 bases identical to TRBD1. V shed 10 bases and J 6 bases; nucleotides not matched to a gene: 7. The CDR3 length is 13 residues. The germline V gene has CDR1 MGHDK and CDR2 SYGVNS. This chain's CDR3 is CATIRDRANEQFF. The CDR3 nucleotides are TGTGCCACCATCCGGGACAGGGCCAATGAGCAGTTCTTC.

The chain couples TRBV19 to TRBJ1-1; D is possibly TRBD1 (5 bases). With 9 bases removed from V and 3 bases from J, the gap between germline ends came to 17 bases. This CDR3 is 14 amino acids long. CDR1 LNHDA and CDR2 SQIVND come from the germline V gene (reference sequence). The CDR3 DNA reads TGTGCCAGCCGGTATGGGGCAAGGGACACTGAAGCTTTCTTT. Protein sequence: CASRYGARDTEAFF.

V usage is TRBV18 and J usage is TRBJ2-7; 7 bases map to TRBD1. CDR1 is KGHSH, CDR2 LQKENI, per germline. V trimming: 4 bases; J trimming: 0 bases; junction bases outside the gene matches: 6. The CDR3 runs 15 residues. The CDR3 DNA reads as TGTGCCAGCTCACTGGGACAGTCGATCTCCTACGAGCAGTACTTC. It translates to CASSLGQSISYEQYF.

V usage is TRBV5-6 and J usage is TRBJ2-1; D unclear. CDR1 SGHDT and CDR2 YYEEEE come from the germline V gene. V lost 0 bases and J 3 bases, leaving 13 bases between the germline ends. The CDR3 spans 16 residues. The CDR3 loop is CASSLDHRGGYNEQFF. CDR3 nucleotides: TGTGCCAGCAGCTTGGATCACCGAGGTGGCTACAATGAGCAGTTCTTC.

This clone has only a few counts. The CDR3 here is CASSFDRGLPSQETQYF. CDR3 nucleotide sequence: TGTGCCAGCAGCTTCGACAGGGGGCTTCCATCTCAAGAGACCCAGTACTTC. The chain uses TRBV5-8 and TRBJ2-5, with 10 bases identical to TRBD1. The V gene end was trimmed by 2 bases and the J gene end by 2 bases; junction bases not matched to a gene: 9. In germline, CDR1 is SGHTS, CDR2 YDEGEE. CDR3 length equals 17 residues.

The chain employs TRBV4-3 and TRBJ1-1; D possibly corresponds to TRBD1 (6 bases). The CDR3 loop spans 17 amino acids. Trimming left V 1 base short and J 0 bases short, with 15 bases between. CDR1 is LGHNA, CDR2 YSLEER, per germline. The CDR3 nucleotides read TGCGCCAGCAGCCAAGCGTACCCGAACAGGGTGAACACTGAAGCTTTCTTT. Protein: CASSQAYPNRVNTEAFF.

The chain employs TRBV3-1 (or the pseudogene TRBV3-2) and TRBJ2-7; D is unresolved. This CDR3 contains 15 residues. Trimming cost V 1 base and J 0 bases, with 10 bases left between them. Germline CDR1 and CDR2: LGHDT and YNNKEL (reference sequence). The CDR3 here is CASSQAAGFSYEQYF. CDR3 DNA: TGTGCCAGCAGCCAAGCGGCAGGATTCTCCTACGAGCAGTACTTC.

The chain uses TRBV7-9 and TRBJ2-5; D not resolved. The CDR3 runs to 12 residues. Germline loops: CDR1 SEHNR, CDR2 FQNEAQ (reference sequence). V was pared by 5 bases and J by 5 bases, with 9 bases between. The CDR3 bases are TGTGCCAGCAGCCCCACCGGGGAGACCCAGTACTTC. This translates into CASSPTGETQYF.

The genes are TRBV20-1 and TRBJ2-7; the D gene is possibly TRBD2 (6 bases). Germline V gene lookup returns CDR1 DFQATT and CDR2 SNEGSKA (reference sequence). This CDR3 region has 11 residues. Deletions cut 3 bases from V and 11 bases from J, with 14 bases between. In DNA form, the CDR3 reads TGCAGTGCTAGGTCTCCGGGGGTGGAGTACTTC. The encoded protein is CSARSPGVEYF.

The V gene is TRBV7-2, the J gene TRBJ1-1, with a possible D match to TRBD1 (6 bases). The V gene's germline CDR1 is SGHTA and CDR2 FQGNSA. The CDR3 is made up of 16 amino acids. The germline V and J ends were trimmed by 0 bases and 2 bases, with 13 bases remaining between them. The CDR3, as DNA: TGTGCCAGCAGCTTAGCGACAGGACGTTCTAACACTGAAGCTTTCTTT. This gives the protein CASSLATGRSNTEAFF.

V gene TRBV28 combines with J gene TRBJ1-6; D perhaps matches TRBD1 (5 bases). Trimming took off 6 bases at V and 14 bases at J, with 20 bases between the two ends. This CDR3 has 14 amino acids. In germline, CDR1 is MDHEN, CDR2 SYDVKM. The CDR3 DNA is TGTGCCAGCAGAATTCAAAGGGGCATGGCGGCCCTCCACTTT. It codes for CASRIQRGMAALHF.

The rearrangement links TRBV27 to TRBJ2-7, with D maybe TRBD1 (6 bases). Germline assignment: CDR1 MNHEY and CDR2 SMNVEV (reference sequence). CDR3 size: 15 residues. Between the trimmed V and J ends, which lost 5 bases and 0 bases, there was a span of 14 bases. The DNA of the CDR3 is TGTGCCAGCAGTCTAACAGGGTCTAGCTCCTACGAGCAGTACTTC. Its protein product is CASSLTGSSSYEQYF.

V and J are TRBV6-2 or TRBV6-3 and TRBJ1-6; D is possibly TRBD1 (5 bases). This CDR3 region has 17 residues. The germline V gene has CDR1 MNHEY and CDR2 SVGEGT. V dropped 5 bases and J dropped 14 bases, with 28 bases sitting between them. The CDR3 region has the DNA TGTGCCAGCAGTACCGCCGGGGGGAGCCCCTTTAATTCGGCCCTCCACTTT. Translation gives CASSTAGGSPFNSALHF.

The rearrangement joins TRBV10-2 to TRBJ1-5; 7 positions agree with TRBD1. Germline V lookup: CDR1 WSHSY, CDR2 SAAADI. V lost 7 bases to trimming and J lost 7 bases; unmatched junction nucleotides: 7. The CDR3 length is 13 residues. For the CDR3, the DNA is TGCGCCAGCAATCACAGGGGAGGCCAGCCCCAGCATTTT. Protein product: CASNHRGGQPQHF.

The V gene is TRBV7-9, the J gene TRBJ1-3; 9 nucleotides align to TRBD1. This CDR3 contains 19 residues. Per the germline V gene, CDR1 is SEHNR and CDR2 is FQNEAQ (reference sequence). Trimming at V came to 5 bases and at J to 0 bases, leaving 14 bases not matched to a gene. In DNA, the CDR3 is TGTGCCAGCAGCCCCCGACCGACGGGACAGGGAAGCTCTGGAAACACCATATATTTT. Encoded protein: CASSPRPTGQGSSGNTIYF.

The chain has TRBV20-1 and TRBJ2-3; D gene unclear. Between the trimmed V and J ends, which lost 5 bases and 5 bases, there was a span of 8 bases. The CDR3 covers 11 residues. The germline V gene encodes CDR1 DFQATT and CDR2 SNEGSKA (reference sequence). The CDR3 spells CSAGSVDTQYF. As DNA, the CDR3 is TGCAGTGCTGGTAGTGTAGATACGCAGTATTTT.

The chain employs TRBV19 and TRBJ2-5, with 10 bases identical to TRBD1. Germline values: CDR1 LNHDA, CDR2 SQIVND (reference sequence). The ends lost 4 bases at V and 5 bases at J; junction bases unmatched: 4. The CDR3 spans 14 residues. CDR3 residues: CASSTTGGWETQYF. DNA for the CDR3: TGTGCCAGTAGTACGACAGGGGGCTGGGAGACCCAGTACTTC.